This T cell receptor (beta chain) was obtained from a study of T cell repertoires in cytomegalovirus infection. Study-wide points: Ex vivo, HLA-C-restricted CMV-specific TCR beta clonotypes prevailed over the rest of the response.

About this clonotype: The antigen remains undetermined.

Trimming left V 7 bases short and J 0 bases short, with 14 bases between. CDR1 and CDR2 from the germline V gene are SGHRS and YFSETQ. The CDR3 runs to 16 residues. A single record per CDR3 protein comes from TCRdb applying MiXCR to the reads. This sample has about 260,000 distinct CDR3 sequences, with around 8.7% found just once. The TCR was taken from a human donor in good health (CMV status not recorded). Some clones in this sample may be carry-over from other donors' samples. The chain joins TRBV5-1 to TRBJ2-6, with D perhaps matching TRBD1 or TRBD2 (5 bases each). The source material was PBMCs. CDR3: CASRWGDSSGANVLTF. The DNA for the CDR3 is TGCGCCAGCCGCTGGGGAGACAGCTCTGGGGCCAACGTCCTGACTTTC.